Below, 4 T cell receptor beta chains from the same sample are listed, as sequenced in a study of blood T cell repertoires in COVID-19. The assay was immunoSEQ multiplex PCR, and TCRdb's table has in-frame clones only and misses some. The repertoire holds about 58,000 clones, with 85% to 90% as singletons. The specimen sequenced was peripheral blood. All receptors come from a man aged 35-49 years with active COVID-19.

The chain is built from TRBV7-9 and TRBJ2-3; 7 nucleotides agree with TRBD1. V lost 4 bases, J lost 2 bases, and 12 bases stayed unmatched. The CDR3 length is 17 residues. The germline gives CDR1 SEHNR, CDR2 FQNEAQ (reference sequence). The CDR3 DNA follows: TGTGCCAGCAGCTGGCCGGTGTGGACAGGTTCCACAGATACGCAGTATTTT. Translated: CASSWPVWTGSTDTQYF.

Concerning this clone itself: A read error may account for a junction end that differs from germline. The rearrangement links TRBV11-2 to TRBJ1-1; 11 nucleotides agree with TRBD1. This CDR3 is 13 amino acids long. Germline V gene sequence: CDR1 SGHAT, CDR2 FQNNGV. The CDR3 spells CASSIGRTGGRAF. CDR3 nucleotides: TGTGCCAGCAGCATAGGGAGGACAGGGGGCCGGGCCTTT.

J is TRBJ1-6 and V is TRBV5-1; TRBD1 matches 9 bases. J lost 9 bases, V lost 1 base, and 5 bases had no gene match. Germline V gene sequence: CDR1 SGHRS, CDR2 YFSETQ. The CDR3 covers 15 residues. The CDR3 protein is CASSLRTGDASPLHF. As DNA, the CDR3 is TGCGCCAGCAGCTTGAGGACAGGGGATGCTTCACCCCTCCACTTT.

The chain carries TRBV2 and TRBJ2-7; 12 positions match TRBD2. J lost 6 bases, V lost 4 bases, and 4 bases had no gene match. There are 14 residues in the CDR3. Germline V lookup: CDR1 SNHLY, CDR2 FYNNEI. The CDR3 region is CASSGTSGTSEQYF. The CDR3 DNA reads TGTGCCAGCAGTGGGACTAGCGGGACCTCCGAGCAGTACTTC. The full variable domain, in which reference TRBV2 and TRBJ2-7 provide the parts outside the CDR3, is EPEVTQTPSHQVTQMGQEVILRCVPISNHLYFYWYRQILGQKVEFLVSFYNNEISEKSEIFDDQFSVERPDGSNFTLKIRSTKLEDSAMYFCASSGTSGTSEQYFGPGTRLTVT.